A selection of T cell receptor beta chains follows, all from one sample in a study of PD-1 blockade in mismatch repair-deficient tumors. The protocol was immunoSEQ multiplex PCR, while the TCRdb copy is restricted to in-frame clones and leaves out a portion. The sample lists approximately 60,000 clones, around 88% occurring once. The source material was peripheral blood, sampled 52 weeks after starting pembrolizumab. These receptors were obtained from an adult with mismatch repair-deficient cancer. Both conserved end residues are part of each CDR3. Fields, in order: clone size, D gene, J gene, V gene, CDR3 DNA, CDR3 protein. D genes are given only for firm matches. A clone size is listed for some rows: how often the clone was seen (once, few, many), or a class if it is expanded.

clone size: .
D gene: .
J gene: TRBJ2-7
V gene: TRBV5-4
CDR3 DNA: TGTGCCAGCAGCCCCTCGACTAGTCCTACTCAGTACGAGCAGTACTTC
CDR3 protein: CASSPSTSPTQYEQYF

clone size: .
D gene: .
J gene: TRBJ1-5
V gene: TRBV2
CDR3 DNA: TGTGCCAGCAGTTTTTCGGGTGGAGACAATCAGCCCCAGCATTTT
CDR3 protein: CASSFSGGDNQPQHF

clone size: .
D gene: TRBD2
J gene: TRBJ2-1
V gene: TRBV2
CDR3 DNA: TGTGCCAGCAGTGGACTAGCGGGCGCGGCGGTACTCCACAATGAGCAGTTCTTC
CDR3 protein: CASSGLAGAAVLHNEQFF

clone size: .
D gene: TRBD2
J gene: TRBJ2-2
V gene: TRBV7-9
CDR3 DNA: TGTGCCAGCAGCTCTAGCGGGGGACCGAACACCGGGGAGCTGTTTTTT
CDR3 protein: CASSSSGGPNTGELFF

clone size: .
D gene: TRBD2
J gene: TRBJ2-1
V gene: TRBV6-5
CDR3 DNA: TGTGCCAGCAGTTACTCGGGGACTAGTCTGGATGAGCAGTTCTTC
CDR3 protein: CASSYSGTSLDEQFF

clone size: .
D gene: .
J gene: TRBJ2-1
V gene: TRBV7-9
CDR3 DNA: TGTGCCAGCAGCTTGGGACTGTACAATGAGCAGTTCTTC
CDR3 protein: CASSLGLYNEQFF

clone size: .
D gene: .
J gene: TRBJ1-1
V gene: TRBV5-1
CDR3 DNA: TGCGCCAGCAGCTTACAGGGAGTGAGGAGCACTGAAGCTTTCTTT
CDR3 protein: CASSLQGVRSTEAFF

clone size: .
D gene: .
J gene: TRBJ2-1
V gene: TRBV4-2
CDR3 DNA: TGTGCCAGCAGCCAAGTTGACAGCGGAACATACAATGAGCAGTTCTTC
CDR3 protein: CASSQVDSGTYNEQFF

clone size: few
D gene: .
J gene: TRBJ1-3
V gene: TRBV7-2
CDR3 DNA: TGTGCCAGCAGCTTAAGAGGGGCTGGAAACACCATATATTTT
CDR3 protein: CASSLRGAGNTIYF

clone size: once
D gene: .
J gene: TRBJ2-7
V gene: TRBV27
CDR3 DNA: TGTGCCAGCAGTTTACGGTGGTCGGGAAACTACGAGCAGTACTTC
CDR3 protein: CASSLRWSGNYEQYF

clone size: .
D gene: .
J gene: TRBJ1-2
V gene: TRBV15
CDR3 DNA: TGTGCCACCAGCAGAGATAACTATGGCTACACCTTC
CDR3 protein: CATSRDNYGYTF

clone size: .
D gene: TRBD1
J gene: TRBJ2-7
V gene: TRBV11-2
CDR3 DNA: TGTGCCAGCAGCTTAGATGGGGGGACAGGGGCGTCTTACGAGCAGTACTTC
CDR3 protein: CASSLDGGTGASYEQYF

clone size: .
D gene: TRBD1
J gene: TRBJ1-2
V gene: TRBV28
CDR3 DNA: TGTGCCAGCAGTGCCGGACAGGGGGCGAGAGGCTACACCTTC
CDR3 protein: CASSAGQGARGYTF

clone size: .
D gene: TRBD1
J gene: TRBJ2-7
V gene: TRBV9
CDR3 DNA: TGTGCCAGCAGCGTGAAAGAGGGACAGGGGTACGAGCAGTACTTC
CDR3 protein: CASSVKEGQGYEQYF

clone size: .
D gene: TRBD1
J gene: TRBJ2-7
V gene: TRBV6-1
CDR3 DNA: TGTGCCAGCGGGACAGACTCCTACGAGCAGTACTTC
CDR3 protein: CASGTDSYEQYF

clone size: few
D gene: .
J gene: TRBJ2-7
V gene: TRBV10-2
CDR3 DNA: TGCGCCAGCAGTGATACTAGCTACGAGCAGTACTTC
CDR3 protein: CASSDTSYEQYF

clone size: once
D gene: .
J gene: TRBJ1-2
V gene: TRBV14
CDR3 DNA: TGTGCCAGCAGCCAAACCGGTACTACGGGCGGAGGGATAACCTATGGCTACACCTTC
CDR3 protein: CASSQTGTTGGGITYGYTF

clone size: .
D gene: .
J gene: TRBJ1-1
V gene: TRBV7-9
CDR3 DNA: TGTGCCAGCCGGGGGCCGAAGAACACTGAAGCTTTCTTT
CDR3 protein: CASRGPKNTEAFF

clone size: .
D gene: .
J gene: TRBJ1-1
V gene: TRBV19
CDR3 DNA: TGTGCCAGTAGTATGGCCCGGGAGTCTGAAGCTTTCTTT
CDR3 protein: CASSMARESEAFF

clone size: .
D gene: .
J gene: TRBJ1-1
V gene: TRBV21-1
CDR3 DNA: TGTGCCAGCAGCAAAGCGCTGCCCAGGGGATGGATGAACACTGAAGCTTTCTTT
CDR3 protein: CASSKALPRGWMNTEAFF

clone size: .
D gene: .
J gene: TRBJ2-3
V gene: TRBV4-1
CDR3 DNA: TGCGCCAGCAGCCAAATAGCGGCCTACACAGATACGCAGTATTTT
CDR3 protein: CASSQIAAYTDTQYF

clone size: .
D gene: TRBD2
J gene: TRBJ2-7
V gene: TRBV27
CDR3 DNA: TGTGCCAGCAGCCCGGGACTAGCGATCGAGCAGTACTTC
CDR3 protein: CASSPGLAIEQYF